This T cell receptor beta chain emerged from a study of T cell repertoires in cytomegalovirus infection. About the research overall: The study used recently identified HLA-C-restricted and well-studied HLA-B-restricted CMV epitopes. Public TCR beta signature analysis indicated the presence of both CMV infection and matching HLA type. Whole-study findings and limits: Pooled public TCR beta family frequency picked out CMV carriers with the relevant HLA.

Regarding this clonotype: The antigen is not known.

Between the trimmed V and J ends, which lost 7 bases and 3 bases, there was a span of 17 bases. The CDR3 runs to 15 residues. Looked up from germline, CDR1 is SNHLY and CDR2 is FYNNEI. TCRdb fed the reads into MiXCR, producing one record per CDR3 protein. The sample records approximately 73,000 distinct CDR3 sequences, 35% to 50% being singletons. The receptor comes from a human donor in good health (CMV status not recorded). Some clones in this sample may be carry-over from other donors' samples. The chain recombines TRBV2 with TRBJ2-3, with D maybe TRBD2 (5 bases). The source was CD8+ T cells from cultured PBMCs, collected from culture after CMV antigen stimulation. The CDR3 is CASTLYPGKTDTQYF. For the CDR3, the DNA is TGTGCCAGCACCCTATACCCGGGAAAGACAGATACGCAGTATTTT.